This TCR beta chain came from a study of neurological immune-mediated disorders. The CDR3 spans 16 residues. With 5 bases clipped from V and 0 bases from J, the junction kept 8 bases outside the gene matches. CDR1 and CDR2 from the germline V gene are SGHRS and YFSETQ. This clonotype has ten or more counts. The time point denotes: longitudinal time-point 3. The output of every sequencing run, over 180 million TCR-beta sequences, came from 15-18 subjects. One entry per CDR3 protein results from TCRdb running MiXCR on the 5' RACE reads. The sample has about 81,000 distinct CDR3 sequences, 3.5% to 4.5% seen once; the top ten hold roughly 5.6%.

The TCR comes from an older woman with multiple sclerosis. The sample consisted of PBMCs. J is TRBJ2-4 and V is TRBV5-1, with 7 nucleotides matching TRBD1. CDR3 bases: TGCGCCAGCAGATCCGGGACAGAACTAGCCAAAAACATTCAGTACTTC. Its protein product is CASRSGTELAKNIQYF.